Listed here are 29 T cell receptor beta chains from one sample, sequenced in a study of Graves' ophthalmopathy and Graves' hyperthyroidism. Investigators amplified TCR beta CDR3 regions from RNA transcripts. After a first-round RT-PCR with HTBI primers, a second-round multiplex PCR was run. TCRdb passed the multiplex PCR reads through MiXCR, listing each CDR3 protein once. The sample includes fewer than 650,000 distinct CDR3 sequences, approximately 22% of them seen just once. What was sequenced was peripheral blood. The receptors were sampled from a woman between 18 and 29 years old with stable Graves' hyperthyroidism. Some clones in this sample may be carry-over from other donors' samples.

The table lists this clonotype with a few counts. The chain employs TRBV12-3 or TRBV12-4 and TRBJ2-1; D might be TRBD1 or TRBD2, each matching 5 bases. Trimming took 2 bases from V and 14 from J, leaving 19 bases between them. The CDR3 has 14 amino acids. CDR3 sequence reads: CASSLYRGPPKKFF. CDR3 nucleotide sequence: TGTGCCAGCAGTTTATATCGGGGCCCACCGAAGAAGTTCTTC.

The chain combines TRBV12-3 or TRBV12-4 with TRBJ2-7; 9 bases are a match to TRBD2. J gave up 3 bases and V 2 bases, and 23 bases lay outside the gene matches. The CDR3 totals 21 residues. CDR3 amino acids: CASSLRPLGVAGVTRDYEQYF. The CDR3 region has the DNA TGTGCCAGCAGTTTAAGGCCTTTGGGAGTAGCGGGAGTTACGAGAGACTACGAGCAGTACTTC.

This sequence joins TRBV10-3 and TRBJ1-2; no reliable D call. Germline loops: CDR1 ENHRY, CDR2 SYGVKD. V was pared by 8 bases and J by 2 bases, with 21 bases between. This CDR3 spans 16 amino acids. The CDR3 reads CAIRPSPLKYNYGYTF. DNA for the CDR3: TGTGCCATCCGGCCCAGCCCTTTGAAGTACAACTATGGCTACACCTTC.

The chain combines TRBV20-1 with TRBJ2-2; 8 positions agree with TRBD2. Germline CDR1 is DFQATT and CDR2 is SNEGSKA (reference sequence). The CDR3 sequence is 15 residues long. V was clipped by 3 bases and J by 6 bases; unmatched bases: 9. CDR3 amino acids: CSASRAGGPSGELFF. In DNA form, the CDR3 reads TGCAGTGCTAGCCGGGCGGGGGGCCCATCCGGGGAGCTGTTTTTT.

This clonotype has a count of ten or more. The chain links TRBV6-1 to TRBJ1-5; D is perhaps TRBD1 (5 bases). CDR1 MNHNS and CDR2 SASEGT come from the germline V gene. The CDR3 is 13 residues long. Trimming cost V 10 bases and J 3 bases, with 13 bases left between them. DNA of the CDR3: TGTGCCACTCATGGGGGTTTCAATCAGCCCCAGCATTTT. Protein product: CATHGGFNQPQHF.

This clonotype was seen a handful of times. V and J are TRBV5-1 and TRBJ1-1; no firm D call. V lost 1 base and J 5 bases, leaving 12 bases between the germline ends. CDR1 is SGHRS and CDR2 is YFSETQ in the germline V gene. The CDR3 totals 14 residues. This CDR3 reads CASSLMEDGTEAFF. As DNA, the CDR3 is TGCGCCAGCAGCTTGATGGAAGATGGGACTGAAGCTTTCTTT. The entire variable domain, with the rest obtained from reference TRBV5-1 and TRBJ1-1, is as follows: KAGVTQTPRYLIKTRGQQVTLSCSPISGHRSVSWYQQTPGQGLQFLFEYFSETQRNKGNFPGRFSGRQFSNSRSEMNVSTLELGDSALYLCASSLMEDGTEAFFGQGTRLTVV.

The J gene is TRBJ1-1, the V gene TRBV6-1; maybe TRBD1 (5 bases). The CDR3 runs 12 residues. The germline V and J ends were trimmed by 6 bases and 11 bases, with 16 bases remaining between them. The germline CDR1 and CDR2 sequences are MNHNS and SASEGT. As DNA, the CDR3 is TGTGCCAGCAGGGGGACGGCACTTGGGGCTTTCTTT. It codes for CASRGTALGAFF.

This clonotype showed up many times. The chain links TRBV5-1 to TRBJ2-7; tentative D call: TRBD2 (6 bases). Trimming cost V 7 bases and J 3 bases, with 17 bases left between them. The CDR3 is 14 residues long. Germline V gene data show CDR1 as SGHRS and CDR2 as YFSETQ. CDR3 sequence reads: CASAPNGGNYEQYF. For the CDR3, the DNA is TGCGCCAGCGCACCGAACGGCGGGAACTACGAGCAGTACTTC.

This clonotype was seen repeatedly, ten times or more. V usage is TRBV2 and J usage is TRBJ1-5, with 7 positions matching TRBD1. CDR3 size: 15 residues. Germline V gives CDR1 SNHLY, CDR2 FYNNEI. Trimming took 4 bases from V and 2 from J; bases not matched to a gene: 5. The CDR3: CASSVQGMGNQPQHF. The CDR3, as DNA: TGTGCCAGCAGTGTACAGGGGATGGGCAATCAGCCCCAGCATTTT.

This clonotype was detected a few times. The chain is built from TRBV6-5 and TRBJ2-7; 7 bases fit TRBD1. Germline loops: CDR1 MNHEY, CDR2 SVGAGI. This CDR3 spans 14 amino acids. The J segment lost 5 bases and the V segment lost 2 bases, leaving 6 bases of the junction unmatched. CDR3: CASSYGQALDEQYF. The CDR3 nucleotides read TGTGCCAGCAGTTACGGACAGGCCCTCGACGAGCAGTACTTC.

The CDR3 DNA is TGTGCCAGCAGCTTGGCGGGACTTTACAGGGTTCCGTACTTC. Its protein is CASSLAGLYRVPYF. The chain uses TRBV5-5 and TRBJ2-7; D is tentatively TRBD1 or TRBD2 (6 bases each). The germline V and J ends were trimmed by 0 bases and 12 bases, with 19 bases remaining between them. CDR3 length: 14 residues. Germline CDR1 and CDR2: SGHKS and YYEKEE (reference sequence).

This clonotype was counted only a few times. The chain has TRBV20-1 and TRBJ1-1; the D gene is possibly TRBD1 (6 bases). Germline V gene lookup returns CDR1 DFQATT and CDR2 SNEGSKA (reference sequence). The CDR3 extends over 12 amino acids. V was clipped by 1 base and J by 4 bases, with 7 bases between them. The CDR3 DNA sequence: TGCAGTGCTAGAGGACAGGCCACTGAAGCTTTCTTT. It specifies CSARGQATEAFF.

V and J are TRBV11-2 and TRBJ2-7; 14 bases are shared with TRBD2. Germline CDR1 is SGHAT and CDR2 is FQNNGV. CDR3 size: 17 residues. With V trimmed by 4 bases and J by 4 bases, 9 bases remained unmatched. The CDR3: CASSSPTSGRARYEQYF. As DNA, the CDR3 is TGTGCCAGCAGCTCTCCGACTAGCGGGAGGGCCAGATACGAGCAGTACTTC.

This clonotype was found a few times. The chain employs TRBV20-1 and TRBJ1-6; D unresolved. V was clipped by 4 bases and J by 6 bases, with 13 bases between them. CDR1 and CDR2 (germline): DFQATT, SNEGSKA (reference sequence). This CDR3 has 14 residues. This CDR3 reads CSANPQPSNSPLHF. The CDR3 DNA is TGCAGTGCTAACCCCCAACCTTCTAATTCACCCCTCCACTTT.

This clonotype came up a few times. The CDR3 DNA reads TGTGCCAGCAGTTTATGGGGGCTCTCCAATCAGCCCCAGCATTTT. Amino acid sequence: CASSLWGLSNQPQHF. The rearrangement joins TRBV12-3 or TRBV12-4 to TRBJ1-5; D may be TRBD1 (6 bases). The CDR3 length is 15 residues. Trimming removed 2 bases at V and 3 bases at J, with 11 bases between.

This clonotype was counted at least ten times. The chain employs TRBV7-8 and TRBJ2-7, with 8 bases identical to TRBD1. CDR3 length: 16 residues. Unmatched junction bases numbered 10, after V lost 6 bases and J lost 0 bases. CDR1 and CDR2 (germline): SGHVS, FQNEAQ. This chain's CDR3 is CASRMVGQGSSYEQYF. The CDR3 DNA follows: TGTGCCAGCAGGATGGTCGGACAGGGAAGCTCCTACGAGCAGTACTTC.

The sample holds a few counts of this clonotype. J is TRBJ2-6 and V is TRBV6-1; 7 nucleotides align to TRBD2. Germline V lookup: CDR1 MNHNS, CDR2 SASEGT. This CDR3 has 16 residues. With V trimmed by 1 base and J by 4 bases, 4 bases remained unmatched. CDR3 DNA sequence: TGTGCCAGCAGTGAAGGGGAGGGGCTGGGGGCCAACGTCCTGACTTTC. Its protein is CASSEGEGLGANVLTF.

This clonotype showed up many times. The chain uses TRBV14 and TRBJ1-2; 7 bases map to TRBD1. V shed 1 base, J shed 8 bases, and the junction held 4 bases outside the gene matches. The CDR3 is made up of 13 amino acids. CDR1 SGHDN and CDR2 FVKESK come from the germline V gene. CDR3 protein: CASSQAGQRGYTF. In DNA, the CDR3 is TGTGCCAGCAGCCAAGCGGGACAGCGGGGCTACACCTTC.

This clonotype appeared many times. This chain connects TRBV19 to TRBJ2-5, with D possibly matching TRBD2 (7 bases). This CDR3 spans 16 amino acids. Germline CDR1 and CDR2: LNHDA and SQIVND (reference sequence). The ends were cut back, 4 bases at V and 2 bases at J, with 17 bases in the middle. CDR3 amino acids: CASSRSWGGPQETQYF. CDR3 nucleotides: TGTGCCAGTAGTAGATCCTGGGGGGGGCCTCAAGAGACCCAGTACTTC.

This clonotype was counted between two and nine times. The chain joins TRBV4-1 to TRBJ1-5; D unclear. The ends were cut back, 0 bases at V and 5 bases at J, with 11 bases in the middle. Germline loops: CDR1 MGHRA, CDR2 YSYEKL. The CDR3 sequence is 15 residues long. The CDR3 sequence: CASSQDVSHDQPQHF. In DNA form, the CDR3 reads TGCGCCAGCAGCCAAGATGTGTCACACGATCAGCCCCAGCATTTT.

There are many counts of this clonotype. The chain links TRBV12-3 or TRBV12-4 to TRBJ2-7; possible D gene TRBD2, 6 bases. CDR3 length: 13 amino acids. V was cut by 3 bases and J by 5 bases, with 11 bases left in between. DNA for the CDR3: TGTGCCAGCAGTTTCAAGGGAGGCGACGAGCAGTACTTC. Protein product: CASSFKGGDEQYF.

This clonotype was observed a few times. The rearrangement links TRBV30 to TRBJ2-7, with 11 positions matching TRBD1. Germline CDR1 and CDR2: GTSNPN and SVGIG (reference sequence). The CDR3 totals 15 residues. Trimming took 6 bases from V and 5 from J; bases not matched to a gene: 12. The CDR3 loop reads CACPLRGQGGHEQYF. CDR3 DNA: TGTGCCTGCCCATTAAGGGGACAGGGGGGCCACGAGCAGTACTTC. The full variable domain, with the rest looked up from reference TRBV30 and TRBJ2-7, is SQTIHQWPATLVQPVGSPLSLECTVEGTSNPNLYWYRQAAGRGLQLLFYSVGIGQISSEVPQNLSASRPQDRQFILSSKKLLLSDSGFYLCACPLRGQGGHEQYFGPGTRLTVT.

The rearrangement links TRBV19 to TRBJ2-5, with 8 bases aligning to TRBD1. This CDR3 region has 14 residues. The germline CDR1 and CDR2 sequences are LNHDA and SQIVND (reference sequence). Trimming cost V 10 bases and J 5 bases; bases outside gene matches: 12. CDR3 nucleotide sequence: TGTGCCACCACCCCGCAGGGGGCATGGGAGACCCAGTACTTC. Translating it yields CATTPQGAWETQYF.

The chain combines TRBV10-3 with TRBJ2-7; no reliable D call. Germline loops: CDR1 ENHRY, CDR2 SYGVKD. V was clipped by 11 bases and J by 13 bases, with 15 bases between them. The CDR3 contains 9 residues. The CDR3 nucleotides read TGTGCCGTTCCATCGCCCGACTACTTC. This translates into CAVPSPDYF.

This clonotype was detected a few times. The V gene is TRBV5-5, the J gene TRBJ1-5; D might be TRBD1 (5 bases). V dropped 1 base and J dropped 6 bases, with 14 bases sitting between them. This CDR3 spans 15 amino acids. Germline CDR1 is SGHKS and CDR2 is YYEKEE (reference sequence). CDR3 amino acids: CASSLSVGGLQPQHF. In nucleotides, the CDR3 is TGTGCCAGCAGCTTGAGTGTCGGGGGACTTCAGCCCCAGCATTTT.

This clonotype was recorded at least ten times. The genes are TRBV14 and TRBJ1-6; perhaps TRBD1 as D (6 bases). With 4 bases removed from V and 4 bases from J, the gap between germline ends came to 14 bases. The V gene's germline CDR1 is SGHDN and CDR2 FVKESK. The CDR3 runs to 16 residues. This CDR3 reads CASSPRTVPYNSPLHF. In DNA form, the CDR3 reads TGTGCCAGCAGCCCACGGACAGTCCCATATAATTCACCCCTCCACTTT. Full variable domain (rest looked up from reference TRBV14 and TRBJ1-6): EAGVTQFPSHSVIEKGQTVTLRCDPISGHDNLYWYRRVMGKEIKFLLHFVKESKQDESGMPNNRFLAERTGGTYSTLKVQPAELEDSGVYFCASSPRTVPYNSPLHFGNGTRLTVT.

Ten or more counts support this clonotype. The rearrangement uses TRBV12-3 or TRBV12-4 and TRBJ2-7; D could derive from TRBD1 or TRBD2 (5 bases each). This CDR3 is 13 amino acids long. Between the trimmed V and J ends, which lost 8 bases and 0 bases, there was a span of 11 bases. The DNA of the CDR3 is TGTGCCAGCGGGGGTTCTTCCTCCTACGAGCAGTACTTC. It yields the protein CASGGSSSYEQYF.

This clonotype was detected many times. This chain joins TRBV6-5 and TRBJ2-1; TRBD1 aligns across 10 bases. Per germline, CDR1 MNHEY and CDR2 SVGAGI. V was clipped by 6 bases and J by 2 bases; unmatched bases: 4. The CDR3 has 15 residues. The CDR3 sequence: CASRGQGRTYNEQFF. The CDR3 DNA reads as TGTGCCAGCAGGGGACAGGGGAGGACCTACAATGAGCAGTTCTTC.

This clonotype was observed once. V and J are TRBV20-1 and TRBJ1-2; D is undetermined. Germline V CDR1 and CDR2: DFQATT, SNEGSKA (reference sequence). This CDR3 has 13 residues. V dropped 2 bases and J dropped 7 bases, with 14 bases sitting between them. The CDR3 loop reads CSARPPDHRGYTF. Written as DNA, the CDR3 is TGCAGTGCTAGACCCCCGGACCACCGTGGCTACACCTTC.